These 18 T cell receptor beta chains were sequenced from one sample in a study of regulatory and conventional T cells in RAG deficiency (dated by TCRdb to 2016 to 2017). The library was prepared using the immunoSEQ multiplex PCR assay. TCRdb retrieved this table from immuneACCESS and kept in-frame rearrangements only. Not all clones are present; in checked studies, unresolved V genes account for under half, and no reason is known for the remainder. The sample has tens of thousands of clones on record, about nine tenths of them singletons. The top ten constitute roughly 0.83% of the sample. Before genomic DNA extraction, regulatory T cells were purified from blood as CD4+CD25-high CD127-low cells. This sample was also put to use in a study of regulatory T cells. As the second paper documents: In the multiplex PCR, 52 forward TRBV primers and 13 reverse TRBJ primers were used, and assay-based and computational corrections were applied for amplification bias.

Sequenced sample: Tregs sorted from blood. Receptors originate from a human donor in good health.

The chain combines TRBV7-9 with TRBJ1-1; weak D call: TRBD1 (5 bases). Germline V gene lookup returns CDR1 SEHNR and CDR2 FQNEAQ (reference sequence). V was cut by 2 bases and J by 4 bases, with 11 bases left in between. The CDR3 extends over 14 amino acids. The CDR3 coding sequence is TGTGCCAGCAGCTTAAAGGGGAGAGGCACTGAAGCTTTCTTT. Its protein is CASSLKGRGTEAFF.

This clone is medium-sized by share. In DNA form, the CDR3 reads TGTGCCAGCTCACCAGGGACAGGCATGTTCTATGGCTACACCTTC. It codes for CASSPGTGMFYGYTF. The chain uses TRBV18 and TRBJ1-2; 8 nucleotides match TRBD1. CDR1 KGHSH and CDR2 LQKENI come from the germline V gene. The CDR3 totals 15 residues. V lost 2 bases and J lost 4; bases outside the gene matches: 6. The complete variable domain, with remaining parts taken from reference TRBV18 and TRBJ1-2, reads NAGVMQNPRHLVRRRGQEARLRCSPMKGHSHVYWYRQLPEEGLKFMVYLQKENIIDESGMPKERFSAEFPKEGPSILRIQQVVRGDSAAYFCASSPGTGMFYGYTFGSGTRLTVV.

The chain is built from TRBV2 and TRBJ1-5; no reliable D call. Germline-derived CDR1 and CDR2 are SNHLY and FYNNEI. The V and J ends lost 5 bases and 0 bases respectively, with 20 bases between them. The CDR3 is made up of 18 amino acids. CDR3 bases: TGTGCCAGCAGTTACTTCATATTCGGCCCCTATAGCAATCAGCCCCAGCATTTT. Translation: CASSYFIFGPYSNQPQHF.

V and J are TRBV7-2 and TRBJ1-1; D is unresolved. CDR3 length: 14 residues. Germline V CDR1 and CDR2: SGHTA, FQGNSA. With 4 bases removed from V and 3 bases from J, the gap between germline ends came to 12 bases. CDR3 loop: CASSWGPVDTEAFF. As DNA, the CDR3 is TGTGCCAGCAGCTGGGGTCCGGTGGACACTGAAGCTTTCTTT.

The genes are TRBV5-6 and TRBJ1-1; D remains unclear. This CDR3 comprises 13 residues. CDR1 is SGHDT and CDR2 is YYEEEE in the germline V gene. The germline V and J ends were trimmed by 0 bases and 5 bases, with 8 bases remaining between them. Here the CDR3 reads CASSLGGMTEAFF. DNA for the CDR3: TGTGCCAGCAGCTTGGGAGGAATGACTGAAGCTTTCTTT.

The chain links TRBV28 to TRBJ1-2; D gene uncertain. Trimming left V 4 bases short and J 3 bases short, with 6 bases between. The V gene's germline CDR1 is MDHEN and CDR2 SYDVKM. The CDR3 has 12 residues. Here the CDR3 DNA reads TGTGCCAGCAGTTCACAAGACTATGGCTACACCTTC. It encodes CASSSQDYGYTF.

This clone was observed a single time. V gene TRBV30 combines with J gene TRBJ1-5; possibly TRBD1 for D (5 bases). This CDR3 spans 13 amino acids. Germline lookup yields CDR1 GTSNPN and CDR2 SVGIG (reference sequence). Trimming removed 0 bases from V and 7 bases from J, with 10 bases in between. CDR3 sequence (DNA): TGTGCCTGGAGTGTATCCGGGGGGCAGCCCCAGCATTTT. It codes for CAWSVSGGQPQHF.

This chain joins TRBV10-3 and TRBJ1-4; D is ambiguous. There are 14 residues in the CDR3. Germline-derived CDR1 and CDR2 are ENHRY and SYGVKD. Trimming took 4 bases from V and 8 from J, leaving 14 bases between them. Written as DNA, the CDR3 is TGTGCCATCAGTGGAGAGTGGACGGGCGAAAAACTGTTTTTT. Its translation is CAISGEWTGEKLFF.

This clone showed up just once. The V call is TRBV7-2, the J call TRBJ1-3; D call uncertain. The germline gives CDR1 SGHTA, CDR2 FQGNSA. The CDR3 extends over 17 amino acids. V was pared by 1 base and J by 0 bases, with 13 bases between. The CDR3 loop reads CASSLVPGKGSGNTIYF. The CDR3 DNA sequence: TGTGCCAGCAGCTTAGTCCCGGGGAAGGGCTCTGGAAACACCATATATTTT.

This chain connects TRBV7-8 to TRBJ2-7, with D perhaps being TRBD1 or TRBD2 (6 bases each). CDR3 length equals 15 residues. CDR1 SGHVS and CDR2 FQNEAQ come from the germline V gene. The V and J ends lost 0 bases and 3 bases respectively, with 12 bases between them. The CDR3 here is CASSLAAGGGYEQYF. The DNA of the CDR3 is TGTGCCAGCAGCTTAGCCGCCGGGGGCGGCTACGAGCAGTACTTC.

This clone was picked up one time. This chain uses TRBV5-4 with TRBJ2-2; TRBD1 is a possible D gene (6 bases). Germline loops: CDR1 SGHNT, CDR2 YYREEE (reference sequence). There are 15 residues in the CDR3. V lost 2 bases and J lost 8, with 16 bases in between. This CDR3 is CASSFRTDPGGELFF. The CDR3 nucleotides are TGTGCCAGCAGCTTTCGGACAGACCCGGGGGGGGAGCTGTTTTTT.

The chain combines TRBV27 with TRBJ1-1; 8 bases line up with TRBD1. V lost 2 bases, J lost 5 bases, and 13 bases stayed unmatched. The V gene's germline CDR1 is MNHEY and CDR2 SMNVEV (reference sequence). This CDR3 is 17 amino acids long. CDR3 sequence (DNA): TGTGCCAGCAGTTTAAAGCGGACAGGGAGGGTAGGAACTGAAGCTTTCTTT. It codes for CASSLKRTGRVGTEAFF.

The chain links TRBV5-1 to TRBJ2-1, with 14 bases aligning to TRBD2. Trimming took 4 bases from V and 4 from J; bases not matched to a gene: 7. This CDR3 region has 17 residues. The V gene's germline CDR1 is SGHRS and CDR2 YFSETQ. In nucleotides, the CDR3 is TGCGCCAGCAGCGATGGGACTAGCGGGGGACTTTACAATGAGCAGTTCTTC. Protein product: CASSDGTSGGLYNEQFF. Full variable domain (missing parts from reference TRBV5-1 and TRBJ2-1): KAGVTQTPRYLIKTRGQQVTLSCSPISGHRSVSWYQQTPGQGLQFLFEYFSETQRNKGNFPGRFSGRQFSNSRSEMNVSTLELGDSALYLCASSDGTSGGLYNEQFFGPGTRLTVL.

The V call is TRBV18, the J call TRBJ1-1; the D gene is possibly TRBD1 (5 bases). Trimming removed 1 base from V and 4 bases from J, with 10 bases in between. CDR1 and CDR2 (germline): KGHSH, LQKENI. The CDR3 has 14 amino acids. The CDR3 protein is CASSPLQGTTEAFF. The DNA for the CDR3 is TGTGCCAGCTCACCACTGCAGGGTACCACTGAAGCTTTCTTT. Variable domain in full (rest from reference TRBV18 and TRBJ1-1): NAGVMQNPRHLVRRRGQEARLRCSPMKGHSHVYWYRQLPEEGLKFMVYLQKENIIDESGMPKERFSAEFPKEGPSILRIQQVVRGDSAAYFCASSPLQGTTEAFFGQGTRLTVV.

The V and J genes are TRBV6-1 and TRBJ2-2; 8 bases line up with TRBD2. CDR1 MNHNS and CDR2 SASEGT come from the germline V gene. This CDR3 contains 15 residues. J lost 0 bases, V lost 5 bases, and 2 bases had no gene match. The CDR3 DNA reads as TGTGCCAGCAGTCAACTAGCGGCGAACACCGGGGAGCTGTTTTTT. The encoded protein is CASSQLAANTGELFF.

DNA of the CDR3: TGTGCCAGCAGCTTTTATACGCTCTACACCTTC. Its translation: CASSFYTLYTF. The chain uses TRBV7-2 and TRBJ1-2; D is ambiguous. The CDR3 consists of 11 residues. V shed 3 bases and J shed 10 bases, with 9 bases lying between them. CDR1 is SGHTA, CDR2 FQGNSA, per germline.

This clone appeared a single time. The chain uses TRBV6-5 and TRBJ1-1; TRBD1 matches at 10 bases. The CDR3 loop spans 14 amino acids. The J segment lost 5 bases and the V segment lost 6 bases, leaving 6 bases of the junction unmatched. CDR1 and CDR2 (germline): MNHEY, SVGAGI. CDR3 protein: CASSRTGGNTEAFF. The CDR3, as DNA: TGTGCCAGCAGCCGGACAGGGGGTAATACTGAAGCTTTCTTT.

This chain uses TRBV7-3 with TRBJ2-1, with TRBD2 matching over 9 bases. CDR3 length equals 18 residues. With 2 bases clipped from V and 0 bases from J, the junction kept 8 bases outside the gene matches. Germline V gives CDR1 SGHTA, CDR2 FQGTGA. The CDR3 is CASSLGAGGMISYNEQFF. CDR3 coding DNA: TGTGCCAGCAGCTTAGGAGCGGGGGGCATGATCTCCTACAATGAGCAGTTCTTC.